This paragraph covers one T cell receptor beta chain sequence. This sample was taken from a study of glioma-infiltrating T cells. The CDR3 consists of 16 residues. Per germline, CDR1 DFQATT and CDR2 SNEGSKA (reference sequence). Trimming cost V 2 bases and J 1 base, with 16 bases left between them. Using RNA template, CDR3s of TCR alpha and beta were amplified with iRepertoire arm-PCR. From the multiplex PCR reads, TCRdb called clonotypes with MiXCR, one entry per CDR3 protein. The sample shows 300,000 to 450,000 distinct CDR3 sequences, 41% of them seen only once. The V and J genes are TRBV20-1 and TRBJ2-3, with a possible D match to TRBD2 (6 bases). This sequence was found in a human donor with low-grade glioma or glioblastoma, undergoing nonglioma brain surgery, or in good health (not recorded which). Sequencing used glioma tissue, nonneoplastic brain tissue, or PBMCs (not recorded which). The CDR3 region is CSARRSVPGGTDTQYF. In nucleotides, the CDR3 is TGCAGTGCTAGAAGGTCCGTCCCGGGGGGCACAGATACGCAGTATTTT.